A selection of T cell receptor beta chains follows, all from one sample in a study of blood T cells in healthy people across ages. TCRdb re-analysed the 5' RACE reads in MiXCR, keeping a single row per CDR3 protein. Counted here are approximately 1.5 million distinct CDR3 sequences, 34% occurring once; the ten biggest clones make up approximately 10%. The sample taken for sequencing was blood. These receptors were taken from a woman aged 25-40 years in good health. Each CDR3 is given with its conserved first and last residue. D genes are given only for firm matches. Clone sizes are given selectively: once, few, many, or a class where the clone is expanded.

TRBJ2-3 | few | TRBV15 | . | CATKGTSSSTDTQYF | TGTGCCACCAAGGGGACTTCCTCTAGCACAGATACGCAGTATTTT
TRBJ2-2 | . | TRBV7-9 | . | CASSPPGGGTGELFF | TGTGCCAGCAGCCCCCCAGGGGGAGGCACCGGGGAGCTGTTTTTT
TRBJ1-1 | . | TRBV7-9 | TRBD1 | CASSDGQGAVTEAFF | TGTGCCAGCAGCGACGGACAGGGGGCGGTCACTGAAGCTTTCTTT
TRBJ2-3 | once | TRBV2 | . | CASSDRDYSTDTQYF | TGTGCCAGCAGTGATAGAGACTATAGCACAGATACGCAGTATTTT
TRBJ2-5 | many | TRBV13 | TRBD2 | CASSLILRTSGQETQYF | TGTGCCAGCAGCTTAATTCTCCGGACTAGCGGTCAAGAGACCCAGTACTTC
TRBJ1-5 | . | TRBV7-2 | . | CASSLESGNQPQHF | TGTGCCAGCAGCTTAGAGTCAGGCAATCAGCCCCAGCATTTT
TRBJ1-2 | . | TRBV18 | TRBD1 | CASSAGTGEGGYTF | TGTGCCAGCTCAGCGGGAACAGGGGAGGGTGGCTACACCTTC
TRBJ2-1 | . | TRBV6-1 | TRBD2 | CTSSEAGQYNEQFF | TGTACCAGCAGTGAAGCGGGGCAGTACAATGAGCAGTTCTTC
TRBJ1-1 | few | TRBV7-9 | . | CASSLVGREAGNTEAFF | TGTGCCAGCAGCTTAGTAGGCAGGGAGGCGGGGAACACTGAAGCTTTCTTT
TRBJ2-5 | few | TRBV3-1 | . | CASSLLVRGYQETQYF | TGTGCCAGCAGCCTGTTGGTCCGGGGCTATCAAGAGACCCAGTACTTC